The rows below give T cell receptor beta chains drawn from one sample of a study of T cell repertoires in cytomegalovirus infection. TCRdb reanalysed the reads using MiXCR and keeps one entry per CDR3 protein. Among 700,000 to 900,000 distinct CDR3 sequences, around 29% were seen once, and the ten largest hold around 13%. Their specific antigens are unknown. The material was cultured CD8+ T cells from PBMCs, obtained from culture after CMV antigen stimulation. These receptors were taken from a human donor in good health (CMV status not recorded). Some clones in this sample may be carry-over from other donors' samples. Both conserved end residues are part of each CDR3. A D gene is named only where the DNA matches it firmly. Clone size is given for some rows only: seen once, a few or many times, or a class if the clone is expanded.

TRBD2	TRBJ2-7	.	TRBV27	TGTGCCAGCAGTGCTGGACTAGCGGGGGTTCGTGAGCAGTACTTC	CASSAGLAGVREQYF
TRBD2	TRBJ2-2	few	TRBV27	TGTGCCAGCAGTTTCGGGGGGTGGAGGGCCGGGGAGCTGTTTTTT	CASSFGGWRAGELFF
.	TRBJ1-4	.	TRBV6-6	TGTGCCAGCAGCCGAAGGGGCAGGCTTGCAACTAATGAAAAACTGTTTTTT	CASSRRGRLATNEKLFF
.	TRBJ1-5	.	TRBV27	TGTGCCAGCACCATTGGGCCCAGAAGAGGAACTCAGCCCCAGCATTTT	CASTIGPRRGTQPQHF
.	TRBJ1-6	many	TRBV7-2	TGTGCCAGCAGCTCAGACCCCGGGACCAATTCACCCCTCCACTTT	CASSSDPGTNSPLHF
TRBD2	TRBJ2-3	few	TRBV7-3	TGTGCCAGCAGCTTCGGTTTGGGGCTAGCGGGGGAGACTAGCACAGATACGCAGTATTTT	CASSFGLGLAGETSTDTQYF
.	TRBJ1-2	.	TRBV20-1	TGCAGTGCGCCTTCCTATGGCTACACCTTC	CSAPSYGYTF
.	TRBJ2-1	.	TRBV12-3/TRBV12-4	TGTGCCAGCAGGCCTGAGCAGTTCTTC	CASRPEQFF
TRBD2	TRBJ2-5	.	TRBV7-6	TGTGCCAGCAGCTTAGCCCTAGCGGGGGGATCGTACCAAGAGACCCAGTACTTC	CASSLALAGGSYQETQYF
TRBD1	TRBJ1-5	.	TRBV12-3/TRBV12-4	TGTGCCAGCAAAATAGGGACAGTTTATAGCAATCAGCCCCAGCATTTT	CASKIGTVYSNQPQHF
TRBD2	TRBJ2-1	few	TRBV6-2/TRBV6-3	TGTGCCAGCACCGGCGGATCGGGGGGGCACCACAATGAGCAGTTCTTC	CASTGGSGGHHNEQFF
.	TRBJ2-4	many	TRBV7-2	TGTGCCAGCAGCTTAGGAGACATTCAGTACTTC	CASSLGDIQYF
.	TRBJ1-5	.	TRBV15	TGTGCCACCAGCAGAACCAAAGGTTACGATCAGCCCCAGCATTTT	CATSRTKGYDQPQHF
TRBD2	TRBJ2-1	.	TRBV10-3	TGTGCCATCAGTTGGACTAGCGGGGAAAATGAGCAGTTCTTC	CAISWTSGENEQFF
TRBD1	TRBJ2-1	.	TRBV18	TGTGCCAGCTCCCCTCCGCGCAGGGGGCCCTACAATGAGCAGTTCTTC	CASSPPRRGPYNEQFF
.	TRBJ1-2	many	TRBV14	TGTGCCAGCAGCCACTTGGATCGGGTTGGCTATGGCTACACCTTC	CASSHLDRVGYGYTF
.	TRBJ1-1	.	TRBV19	TGTGCCAGTAGTCTCCCCCGGACAGAAAACACTGAAGCTTTCTTT	CASSLPRTENTEAFF
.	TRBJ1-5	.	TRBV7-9	TGTGCCAGCAGCGAGACAGAAACTAGCAATCAGCCCCAGCATTTT	CASSETETSNQPQHF
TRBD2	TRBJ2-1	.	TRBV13	TGTGCCAGCAGCTTATTGGGGCTAGCGGCTGAGCAGTTCTTC	CASSLLGLAAEQFF
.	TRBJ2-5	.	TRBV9	TGTGCCAGCAGCGTACGGGTCGAAGGGGAGACCCAGTACTTC	CASSVRVEGETQYF
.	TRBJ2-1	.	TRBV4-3	TGCGCCAGCAGCCAAGATCTACGGTCCGAGCAGTTCTTC	CASSQDLRSEQFF
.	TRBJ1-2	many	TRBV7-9	TGTGCCAGCGGTAGGAATGGCTACACCTTC	CASGRNGYTF
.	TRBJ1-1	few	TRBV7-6	TGTGCCAGCACCGGGGCCCCAGAAGCTTTCTTT	CASTGAPEAFF
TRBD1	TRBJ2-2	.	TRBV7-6	TGTGCCAGCAGCTTCCCCATGGGACAGAAAACCGGGGAGCTGTTTTTT	CASSFPMGQKTGELFF
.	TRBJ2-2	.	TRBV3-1	TGTGCCAGCAACGGCAGAGCGAACACCGGGGAGCTGTTTTTT	CASNGRANTGELFF
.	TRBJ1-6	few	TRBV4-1	TGCGCCAGCAGCCAAGATGCCTCCCCCCGCAGCTCCTATAATTCACCCCTCCACTTT	CASSQDASPRSSYNSPLHF
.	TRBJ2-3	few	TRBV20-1	TGCAGTGCTAGAGATCGGGACATGGGGACAGATACGCAGTATTTT	CSARDRDMGTDTQYF
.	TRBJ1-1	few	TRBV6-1	TGTGCCATAAAGGCAGGTGCCGGGAGCACTGAAGCTTTCTTT	CAIKAGAGSTEAFF
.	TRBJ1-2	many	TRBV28	TGTGCCAGCAGTTTACCTTCGAGGGGACATGGCTACACCTTC	CASSLPSRGHGYTF
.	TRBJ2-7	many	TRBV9	TGTGCCAGTTCAGGGTCCTCCTACGAGCAGTACTTC	CASSGSSYEQYF
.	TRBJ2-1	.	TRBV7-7	TGTGCTAGCAGCCTCTATGGAGGGAACGCGAATGAGCAGTTCTTC	CASSLYGGNANEQFF
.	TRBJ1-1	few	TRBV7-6	TGTGCCAGCAGCTGGGGGGGATCGAACACTGAAGCTTTCTTT	CASSWGGSNTEAFF
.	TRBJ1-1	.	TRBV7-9	TGTGCCAGCAGCATCGTTGGGGGGCCCTTCAACACTGAAGCTTTCTTT	CASSIVGGPFNTEAFF
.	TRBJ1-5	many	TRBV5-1	TGCGCCAGCAGCTTGGTCGGGGGCAACCAGCCCCAGCATTTT	CASSLVGGNQPQHF
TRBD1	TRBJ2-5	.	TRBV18	TGTGCCAGCTCACGAAGTCGGGGACCGGACAGGGAGACCCAGTACTTC	CASSRSRGPDRETQYF
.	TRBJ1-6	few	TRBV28	TGTGCCAGCAGTTTCCGGTGGGGGGATAATTCACCCCTCCACTTT	CASSFRWGDNSPLHF
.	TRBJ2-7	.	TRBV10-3	TGTGCCATCAGTGAGTCGGGGCAGGGACTGACCTACGAGCAGTACTTC	CAISESGQGLTYEQYF
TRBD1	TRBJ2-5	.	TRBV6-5	TGTGCCAGCTCACCTCTGGACAGGGGACTACAGACCCAGTACTTC	CASSPLDRGLQTQYF